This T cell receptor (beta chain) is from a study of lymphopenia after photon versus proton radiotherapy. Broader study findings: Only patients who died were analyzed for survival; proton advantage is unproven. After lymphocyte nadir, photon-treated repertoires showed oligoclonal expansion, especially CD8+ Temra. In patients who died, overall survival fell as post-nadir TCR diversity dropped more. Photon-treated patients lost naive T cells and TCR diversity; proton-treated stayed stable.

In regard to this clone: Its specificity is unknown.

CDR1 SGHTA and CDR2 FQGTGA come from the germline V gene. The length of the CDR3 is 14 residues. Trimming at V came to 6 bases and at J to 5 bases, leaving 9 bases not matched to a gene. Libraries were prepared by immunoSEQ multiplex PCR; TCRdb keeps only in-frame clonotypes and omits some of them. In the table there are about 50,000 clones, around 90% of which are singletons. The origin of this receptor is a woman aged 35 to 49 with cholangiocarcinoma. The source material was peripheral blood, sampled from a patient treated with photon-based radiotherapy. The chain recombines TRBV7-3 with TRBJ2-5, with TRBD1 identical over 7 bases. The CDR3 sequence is CASSPRDRKETQYF. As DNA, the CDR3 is TGTGCCAGCAGTCCCAGGGACAGAAAGGAGACCCAGTACTTC. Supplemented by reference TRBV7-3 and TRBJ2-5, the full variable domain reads GAGVSQTPSNKVTEKGKYVELRCDPISGHTALYWYRQSLGQGPEFLIYFQGTGAADDSGLPNDRFFAVRPEGSVSTLKIQRTERGDSAVYLCASSPRDRKETQYFGPGTRLLVL.